The clone carrying this TCR beta chain was recorded once. Its antigen is unidentified. The data are from a study of T cell responses to AZD1222 COVID-19 vaccine. Study as a whole: Recipients boosted at about 4 weeks or about 12 weeks are pooled. Notes on the study in general: Seropositive AZD1222 recipients at baseline numbered only five or six. An increase in Spike-specific TCR breadth and depth was observed after two AZD1222 doses. Along spike, vaccine-associated CD4 TCRs were found throughout, with dominance at 160-218 and 743-854.

Here immunoSEQ multiplex PCR was the method, and the copy in TCRdb shows in-frame clones only, minus some. The sample carries about 100,000 clones, 80% to 95% recorded once. CDR3 length: 13 amino acids. The V gene's germline CDR1 is MNHEY and CDR2 SVGAGI. The V end lost 7 bases, the J end lost 5 bases, and 14 bases lay between the germline ends. The chain carries TRBV6-5 and TRBJ1-1; tentative D call: TRBD1 (5 bases). The sample in question was peripheral blood, obtained on day 0 of AZD1222 vaccination. This clonotype originated in an adult in good health. DNA of the CDR3: TGTGCCAGCACCCTTTCGGGGGATACTGAAGCTTTCTTT. Its translation is CASTLSGDTEAFF.